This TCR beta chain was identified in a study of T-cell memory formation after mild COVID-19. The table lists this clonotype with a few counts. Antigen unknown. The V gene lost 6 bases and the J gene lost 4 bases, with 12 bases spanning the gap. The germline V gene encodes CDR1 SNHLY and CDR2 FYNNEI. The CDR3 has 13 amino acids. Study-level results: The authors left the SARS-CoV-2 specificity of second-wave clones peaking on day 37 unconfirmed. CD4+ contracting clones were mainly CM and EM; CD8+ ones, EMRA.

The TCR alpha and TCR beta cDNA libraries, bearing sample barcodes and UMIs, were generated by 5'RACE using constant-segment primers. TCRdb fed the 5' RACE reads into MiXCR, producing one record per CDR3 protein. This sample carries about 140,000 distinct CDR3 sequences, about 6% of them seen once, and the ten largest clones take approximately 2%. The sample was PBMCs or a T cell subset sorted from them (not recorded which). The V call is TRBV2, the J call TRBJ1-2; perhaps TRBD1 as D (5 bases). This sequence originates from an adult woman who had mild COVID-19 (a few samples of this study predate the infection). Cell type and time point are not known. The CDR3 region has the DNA TGTGCCAGCAGCAGCGACGGGGGCTATGGCTACACCTTC. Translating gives CASSSDGGYGYTF.